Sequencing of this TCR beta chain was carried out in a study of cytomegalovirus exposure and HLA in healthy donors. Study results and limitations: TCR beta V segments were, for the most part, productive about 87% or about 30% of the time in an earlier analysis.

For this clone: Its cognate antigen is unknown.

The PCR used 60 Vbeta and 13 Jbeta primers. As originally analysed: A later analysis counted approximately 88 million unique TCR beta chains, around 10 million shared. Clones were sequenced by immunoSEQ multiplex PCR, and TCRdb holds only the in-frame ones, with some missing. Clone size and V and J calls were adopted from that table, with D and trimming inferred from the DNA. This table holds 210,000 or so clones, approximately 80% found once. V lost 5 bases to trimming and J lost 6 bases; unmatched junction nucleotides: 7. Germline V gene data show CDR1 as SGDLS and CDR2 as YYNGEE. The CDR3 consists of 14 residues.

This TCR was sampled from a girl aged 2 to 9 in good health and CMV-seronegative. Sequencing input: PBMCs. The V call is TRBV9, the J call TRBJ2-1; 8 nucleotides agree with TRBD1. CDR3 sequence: CASSPFTGGNEQFF. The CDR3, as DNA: TGTGCCAGCAGTCCATTCACAGGGGGCAATGAGCAGTTCTTC.